Presented here are 30 T cell receptor beta chains from one specimen sequenced in a study of cytomegalovirus exposure and HLA in healthy donors. Sequencing used immunoSEQ multiplex PCR; TCRdb keeps in-frame clones, though not all of them. The data show roughly 63,000 clones, with 89% seen just once and 1.2% held by the top ten. Specimen: PBMCs. The source of these receptors is a woman aged 18-35 years in good health and CMV-seronegative.

This chain links TRBV10-2 with TRBJ2-1, with TRBD2 as a possible D gene (5 bases). This CDR3 contains 11 residues. CDR1 WSHSY and CDR2 SAAADI come from the germline V gene. V was cut by 4 bases and J by 9 bases, with 7 bases left in between. CDR3 in DNA: TGCGCCAGCAGTGGGGGAGTTGAGCAGTTCTTC. Its translation: CASSGGVEQFF.

The genes are TRBV9 and TRBJ1-2; 10 bases are shared with TRBD1. The CDR3 has 13 amino acids. Germline V lookup: CDR1 SGDLS, CDR2 YYNGEE. Trimming removed 2 bases from V and 8 bases from J; junction bases left unmatched: 3. CDR3 sequence (DNA): TGTGCCAGCAGCGTGACAGGGGGCAGAGGCTACACCTTC. Protein sequence: CASSVTGGRGYTF.

This chain links TRBV28 with TRBJ2-7; the match to TRBD1 covers 9 bases. V shed 5 bases and J 4 bases; nucleotides not matched to a gene: 9. Germline loops: CDR1 MDHEN, CDR2 SYDVKM. The CDR3 is 15 amino acids. In DNA form, the CDR3 reads TGTGCCAGCAGTGCTCCGGGACAGGGAGTTTACGAGCAGTACTTC. Protein sequence: CASSAPGQGVYEQYF.

The chain has TRBV19 and TRBJ1-1, with a tentative D call TRBD1 (5 bases). Trimming pared 1 base from V and 2 bases from J, leaving 8 bases between. There are 14 residues in the CDR3. Germline CDR1 reads LNHDA; CDR2 reads SQIVND (reference sequence). CDR3 DNA: TGTGCCAGTAGTATAGGGCAGGGAAACACTGAAGCTTTCTTT. Amino acid sequence: CASSIGQGNTEAFF.

The chain is built from TRBV28 and TRBJ2-7; D might be TRBD2 (5 bases). Germline-derived CDR1 and CDR2 are MDHEN and SYDVKM. The CDR3 spans 14 residues. V lost 5 bases and J lost 3, with 14 bases in between. CDR3: CASSPLAGNYEQYF. The DNA of the CDR3 is TGTGCCAGCAGTCCCCTAGCCGGAAACTACGAGCAGTACTTC. The full variable domain, completed using reference TRBV28 and TRBJ2-7, is DVKVTQSSRYLVKRTGEKVFLECVQDMDHENMFWYRQDPGLGLRLIYFSYDVKMKEKGDIPEGYSVSREKKERFSLILESASTNQTSMYLCASSPLAGNYEQYFGPGTRLTVT.

The V gene is TRBV30, the J gene TRBJ2-3, with 8 positions matching TRBD1. The germline gives CDR1 GTSNPN, CDR2 SVGIG (reference sequence). This CDR3 is 14 amino acids long. The V segment lost 8 bases and the J segment 0 bases; nucleotides outside the gene matches: 7. Here the CDR3 reads CAQRQGSSTDTQYF. For the CDR3, the DNA is TGTGCCCAAAGACAGGGGTCTAGCACAGATACGCAGTATTTT.

This chain uses TRBV29-1 with TRBJ2-7, with 10 bases matching TRBD1. Germline trimming cut 6 bases from V and 6 bases from J; bases unmatched to any gene: 8. In germline, CDR1 is SQVTM, CDR2 ANQGSEA. The CDR3 contains 13 residues. In DNA form, the CDR3 reads TGCAGCGTGTCCGGGACAGGGGTAGGCGAGCAGTACTTC. This codes for CSVSGTGVGEQYF.

This clone was picked up one time. V and J are TRBV19 and TRBJ2-1; 9 bases line up with TRBD2. V was pared by 6 bases and J by 8 bases, with 11 bases of the junction left unmatched. Germline V gene lookup returns CDR1 LNHDA and CDR2 SQIVND (reference sequence). The CDR3 extends over 15 amino acids. The CDR3: CASRGVSSGSDEQFF. CDR3 nucleotide sequence: TGTGCCAGTAGGGGGGTGAGTAGCGGGAGCGATGAGCAGTTCTTC.

This chain joins TRBV6-5 and TRBJ1-2; D is perhaps TRBD1 (5 bases). Trimming shortened V by 6 bases and J by 7 bases, and 21 bases separated the two germline ends. The CDR3 has 15 residues. The germline CDR1 and CDR2 sequences are MNHEY and SVGAGI. The CDR3 sequence is CASSPGGGLMRGYTF. The CDR3 nucleotides are TGTGCCAGCAGCCCCGGGGGGGGGTTGATGCGTGGCTACACCTTC.

The chain is built from TRBV5-1 and TRBJ2-1; the D gene is possibly TRBD1 (6 bases). The V end was cut by 4 bases, the J end by 9 bases, with 23 bases between. Germline-derived CDR1 and CDR2 are SGHRS and YFSETQ. The CDR3 has 16 amino acids. CDR3 bases: TGCGCCAGCAGCCCGACTCAGTTGCAAGGGGGTAGTGAGCAGTTCTTC. Protein: CASSPTQLQGGSEQFF.

This chain uses TRBV4-1 with TRBJ2-7, with a possible D match to TRBD2 (6 bases). The germline CDR1 and CDR2 sequences are MGHRA and YSYEKL. The V gene lost 1 base and the J gene lost 4 bases, with 11 bases spanning the gap. This CDR3 has 14 amino acids. The CDR3 spells CASSQGVGSYEQYF. The DNA of the CDR3 is TGCGCCAGCAGCCAAGGGGTCGGGAGTTACGAGCAGTACTTC.

The rearrangement uses TRBV28 and TRBJ1-5; D is perhaps TRBD1 (6 bases). Trimming shortened V by 5 bases and J by 0 bases, and 29 bases separated the two germline ends. Germline loops: CDR1 MDHEN, CDR2 SYDVKM. This CDR3 region has 21 residues. The CDR3 spells CASSPQGRRGPRYYSNQPQHF. CDR3 bases: TGTGCCAGCAGTCCCCAGGGGCGCAGAGGGCCAAGATACTATAGCAATCAGCCCCAGCATTTT.

Only one count was recorded for this clone. The V gene is TRBV28, the J gene TRBJ1-2; a possible D gene is TRBD1 (5 bases). This CDR3 contains 14 residues. V was shortened by 5 bases and J by 0 bases, with 10 bases between the two germline ends. Germline CDR1 MDHEN, CDR2 SYDVKM. The DNA of the CDR3 is TGTGCCAGCAGTCAGGACACCCCTAACTATGGCTACACCTTC. It is translated as CASSQDTPNYGYTF.

The V call is TRBV27, the J call TRBJ2-2; 7 bases are shared with TRBD1. The V gene's germline CDR1 is MNHEY and CDR2 SMNVEV (reference sequence). This CDR3 spans 16 amino acids. V trimming: 7 bases; J trimming: 1 base; junction bases outside the gene matches: 9. In nucleotides, the CDR3 is TGTGCCAGCACTCGACAAGGGACAGTGAACACCGGGGAGCTGTTTTTT. Protein product: CASTRQGTVNTGELFF.

The CDR3 coding sequence is TGTGCCAGTAGTATAAGTCGTGGCCATGAGCAGTTCTTC. This translates into CASSISRGHEQFF. The V call is TRBV19, the J call TRBJ2-1; D not resolved. The germline V gene has CDR1 LNHDA and CDR2 SQIVND (reference sequence). The CDR3 spans 13 residues. Trimming took 2 bases from V and 8 from J, leaving 10 bases between them.

The genes are TRBV7-9 and TRBJ2-6; TRBD2 is a possible D gene (6 bases). The germline V and J ends were trimmed by 1 base and 0 bases, with 13 bases remaining between them. Germline CDR1 SEHNR, CDR2 FQNEAQ (reference sequence). The CDR3 loop spans 18 amino acids. The CDR3 sequence: CASSLGRYGGSGANVLTF. CDR3 sequence (DNA): TGTGCCAGCAGCTTAGGGAGGTACGGGGGCTCTGGGGCCAACGTCCTGACTTTC. Combining the CDR3 with reference TRBV7-9 and TRBJ2-6 gives the whole variable domain DTGVSQNPRHKITKRGQNVTFRCDPISEHNRLYWYRQTLGQGPEFLTYFQNEAQLEKSRLLSDRFSAERPKGSFSTLEIQRTEQGDSAMYLCASSLGRYGGSGANVLTFGAGSRLTVL.

V and J are TRBV2 and TRBJ2-1, with 7 nucleotides matching TRBD1. This CDR3 has 16 amino acids. CDR1 is SNHLY and CDR2 is FYNNEI in the germline V gene. V trimming: 4 bases; J trimming: 3 bases; junction bases outside the gene matches: 9. The CDR3 sequence is CASSVRRDSFYNEQFF. CDR3 DNA: TGTGCCAGCAGTGTTCGTCGGGACAGCTTCTACAATGAGCAGTTCTTC.

This chain joins TRBV10-1 and TRBJ2-7, with a weak D call TRBD2 (5 bases). Trimming stripped 4 bases from V and 2 bases from J, with 9 bases between. This CDR3 spans 13 amino acids. Germline CDR1 WNHNN, CDR2 SYGVQD (reference sequence). The CDR3, as DNA: TGCGCCAGCAGTGGAGCGGAACCCTACGAGCAGTACTTC. This encodes CASSGAEPYEQYF.

This chain links TRBV20-1 with TRBJ2-1; D not certain. Trimming pared 4 bases from V and 6 bases from J, leaving 7 bases between. Germline V gene lookup returns CDR1 DFQATT and CDR2 SNEGSKA (reference sequence). The CDR3 has 11 amino acids. DNA for the CDR3: TGCAGTGCTATGAGGAGCAATGAGCAGTTCTTC. Translating it yields CSAMRSNEQFF.

The V call is TRBV30, the J call TRBJ1-1, with D possibly being TRBD1 (5 bases). V was cut by 2 bases and J by 4 bases, with 11 bases left in between. In germline, CDR1 is GTSNPN, CDR2 SVGIG (reference sequence). The CDR3 is 13 amino acids. The CDR3 DNA reads TGTGCCTGGAGTAATACGGGGGGCACTGAAGCTTTCTTT. Encoded protein: CAWSNTGGTEAFF.

The rearrangement uses TRBV10-2 and TRBJ2-1; TRBD2 agrees at 8 bases. Trimming removed 8 bases from V and 2 bases from J; junction bases left unmatched: 8. There are 15 residues in the CDR3. In germline, CDR1 is WSHSY, CDR2 SAAADI. This chain's CDR3 is CASSPGGRPYNEQFF. The CDR3 nucleotides are TGCGCCAGCTCCCCGGGCGGGAGGCCCTACAATGAGCAGTTCTTC.

In nucleotides, the CDR3 is TGCGCCAGCAGCTTGGGACTAGCGGGAGTACAAAAGACCCAGTACTTC. Residues: CASSLGLAGVQKTQYF. The V call is TRBV5-1, the J call TRBJ2-5; TRBD2 aligns across 12 bases. Per the germline V gene, CDR1 is SGHRS and CDR2 is YFSETQ. Trimming took 0 bases from V and 6 from J; bases not matched to a gene: 6. The CDR3 is 16 amino acids.

This sequence joins TRBV5-1 and TRBJ2-7; 9 nucleotides align to TRBD2. Looked up from germline, CDR1 is SGHRS and CDR2 is YFSETQ. J gave up 2 bases and V 3 bases, and 12 bases lay outside the gene matches. The length of the CDR3 is 17 residues. The CDR3 DNA sequence: TGCGCCAGCAGCTATGCTAGCGGGGACCTTGGTACCTACGAGCAGTACTTC. Protein: CASSYASGDLGTYEQYF.

The rearrangement uses TRBV6-5 and TRBJ2-3; TRBD1 matches 11 bases. J lost 4 bases, V lost 6 bases, and 6 bases had no gene match. Germline V gives CDR1 MNHEY, CDR2 SVGAGI. The CDR3 is 15 residues long. The CDR3 DNA reads as TGTGCCAGCAGACGTCCGGGACAGGGGGCAGATACGCAGTATTTT. This encodes CASRRPGQGADTQYF.

The CDR3 coding sequence is TGTGCCAGCAGCGTAGATCCCGACTATGGCTACACCTTC. Residues: CASSVDPDYGYTF. This chain connects TRBV9 to TRBJ1-2, with no clear D. The CDR3 is 13 amino acids. Per germline, CDR1 SGDLS and CDR2 YYNGEE. V was pared by 0 bases and J by 3 bases, with 6 bases between.

J is TRBJ2-7 and V is TRBV5-1; D perhaps matches TRBD1 (6 bases). The CDR3 spans 16 residues. Germline CDR1 is SGHRS and CDR2 is YFSETQ. The V end was cut by 3 bases, the J end by 2 bases, with 18 bases between. This CDR3 reads CASSSGPSTGTYEQYF. The CDR3 DNA reads TGCGCCAGCAGCTCAGGACCCTCGACAGGTACCTACGAGCAGTACTTC.

Only a few counts were recorded for this clone. The CDR3 sequence is CASSQGYQPQHF. Written as DNA, the CDR3 is TGTGCCAGCAGCCAGGGGTATCAGCCCCAGCATTTT. The chain couples TRBV5-6 to TRBJ1-5; D might be TRBD1 (6 bases). Germline V gene sequence: CDR1 SGHDT, CDR2 YYEEEE. This CDR3 spans 12 amino acids. V lost 4 bases, J lost 5 bases, and 7 bases lay in between.

This chain links TRBV7-6 with TRBJ2-3, with D possibly TRBD2 on 6 matching bases. The CDR3 length is 17 residues. Trimming left V 2 bases short and J 0 bases short, with 15 bases between. CDR1 and CDR2 from the germline V gene are SGHVS and FNYEAQ. CDR3 in DNA: TGTGCCAGCAGCTTAAAGCTGGGCGGGGAAAGCACAGATACGCAGTATTTT. Amino acids: CASSLKLGGESTDTQYF.

There are a few counts of this clone. The rearrangement links TRBV28 to TRBJ2-7, with a possible D match to TRBD2 (5 bases). Germline V gene data show CDR1 as MDHEN and CDR2 as SYDVKM. This CDR3 spans 14 amino acids. V dropped 6 bases and J dropped 3 bases, with 15 bases sitting between them. The CDR3 spells CASSLDYAGYEQYF. The CDR3 nucleotides read TGTGCCAGCAGCCTAGACTACGCCGGCTACGAGCAGTACTTC.

The chain carries TRBV18 and TRBJ2-1; 8 bases are a match to TRBD2. The germline CDR1 and CDR2 sequences are KGHSH and LQKENI. The CDR3 loop spans 15 amino acids. The V and J ends lost 2 bases and 7 bases, in that order; junction bases with no gene match: 7. CDR3 DNA sequence: TGTGCCAGCTCACCAACTAGCGGCTTGGGAAATGAGCAGTTCTTC. Its translation: CASSPTSGLGNEQFF.